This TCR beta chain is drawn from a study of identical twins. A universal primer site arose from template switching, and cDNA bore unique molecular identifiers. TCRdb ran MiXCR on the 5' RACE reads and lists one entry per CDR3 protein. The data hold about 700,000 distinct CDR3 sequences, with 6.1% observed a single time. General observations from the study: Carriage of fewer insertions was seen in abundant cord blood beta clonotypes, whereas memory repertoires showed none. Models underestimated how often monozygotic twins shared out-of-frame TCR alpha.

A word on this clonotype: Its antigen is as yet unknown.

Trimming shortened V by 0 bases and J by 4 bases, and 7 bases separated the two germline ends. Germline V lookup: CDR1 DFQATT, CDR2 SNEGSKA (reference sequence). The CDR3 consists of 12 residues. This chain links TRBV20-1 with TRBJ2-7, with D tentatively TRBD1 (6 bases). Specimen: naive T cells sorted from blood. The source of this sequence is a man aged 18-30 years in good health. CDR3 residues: CSARDGQYEQYF. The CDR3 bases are TGCAGTGCTAGAGACGGACAGTACGAGCAGTACTTC.